This T cell receptor (beta chain) was recorded in a study of blood T cell repertoires in COVID-19. Method: immunoSEQ multiplex PCR; TCRdb's copy keeps in-frame clones and lacks some. Of some 250,000 clones in the sample, around nine tenths are singletons; the top ten hold around 1.8%. This clone was seen once. The TCR was taken from a young man with active or convalescent COVID-19. The sequencing sample was made of peripheral blood.

Here the CDR3 reads CASNWGVKVNTEAFF. CDR3 nucleotides: TGTGCCAGTAACTGGGGGGTAAAGGTGAACACTGAAGCTTTCTTT. This chain joins TRBV19 and TRBJ1-1; a possible D gene is TRBD1 (5 bases). The CDR3 sequence is 15 residues long. With 7 bases removed from V and 0 bases from J, the gap between germline ends came to 15 bases. CDR1 and CDR2 from the germline V gene are LNHDA and SQIVND (reference sequence).